The T cell receptor (beta chain) described here comes from a study of cytomegalovirus exposure and HLA in healthy donors. Concerning this clone itself: What it binds is not known.

PCR primers comprised 60 Vbeta and 13 Jbeta primers. Sequencing used immunoSEQ multiplex PCR; TCRdb keeps in-frame clones, though not all of them. The sample data list around 76,000 clones. Trimming removed 2 bases at V and 0 bases at J, with 11 bases between. The CDR3 sequence is 15 residues long. The germline CDR1 and CDR2 sequences are KGHSH and LQKENI. General study points: Whilst most TCR sequences proved rare, a subset of public TCRs occurred across many donors. Productive status was seen about 90% or about 30% of the time for most TCR beta V segments in an earlier analysis.

The chain couples TRBV18 to TRBJ2-7, with D possibly being TRBD1 (5 bases). This TCR was sampled from a woman in her sixties or seventies in good health and CMV-seronegative. Sequencing used PBMCs. Written as DNA, the CDR3 is TGTGCCAGCTCACCATCGCCACAGGACTCCTACGAGCAGTACTTC. It encodes CASSPSPQDSYEQYF.